The source of this T cell receptor beta chain is a study of T cell repertoires in cytomegalovirus infection. In the study overall: Researchers turned to recently identified HLA-C-restricted CMV epitopes as well as well-studied HLA-B-restricted ones. Public signatures in TCR beta pointed to CMV infection and matching HLA type. General study results and limits: In two of eight donors, the top clonotype was HLA-C-restricted CMV-specific.

Each CDR3 protein is one row after TCRdb ran MiXCR on the reads. The table records 650,000 to 900,000 distinct CDR3 sequences, 25% to 35% of them present only once. The CDR3 contains 17 residues. With V trimmed by 0 bases and J by 5 bases, 7 bases remained unmatched. The germline V gene encodes CDR1 MNHNY and CDR2 SVGAGI (reference sequence). A word on this clonotype: As yet, its antigen is unknown.

The sample in question was cultured CD8+ T cells from PBMCs, obtained from culture after CMV antigen stimulation. The receptor was derived from a human donor in good health (CMV status not recorded). Some clones in this sample may be carry-over from other donors' samples. This chain links TRBV6-6 with TRBJ2-1, with 10 bases that match TRBD2. CDR3 sequence: CASSYSKVSGGNNEQFF. The CDR3 region has the DNA TGTGCCAGCAGTTACTCGAAAGTTAGCGGGGGGAACAATGAGCAGTTCTTC.